This is a list of T cell receptor beta chains from one sample in a study of identical twins' blood T cells. TCRdb used MiXCR to reprocess the 5' RACE reads, holding one entry per CDR3 protein. The data contain a few hundred thousand distinct CDR3 sequences, roughly 27% of them singletons. The specimen sequenced was PBMCs. The receptors shown here come from a woman aged 18 to 55 in good health. Both conserved end residues are part of each CDR3. A D gene is named only where the DNA matches it firmly.

TRBD1,TRBV20-1,TRBJ1-5,CSAEDRDRGDQPQHF
TRBD2,TRBV5-1,TRBJ2-5,CASSLDPGGTETQYF
NA,TRBV20-1,TRBJ2-3,CSASKLGADTQYF
TRBD1,TRBV3-1,TRBJ1-5,CASSRRQGSQPQHF
NA,TRBV20-1,TRBJ1-2,CSARYTALGYGYTF
NA,TRBV29-1,TRBJ1-1,CSVEDGPNTEAFF
TRBD2,TRBV9,TRBJ2-1,CASSVAPAGAGSYNEQFF
NA,TRBV6-2/TRBV6-3,TRBJ1-2,CASTNGRGGYTF
TRBD2,TRBV20-1,TRBJ2-5,CSAPGGSIQETQYF
NA,TRBV12-3/TRBV12-4,TRBJ1-2,CASSSTGTLPGCTF
TRBD1,TRBV28,TRBJ1-2,CASSLPGQIYGYTF
NA,TRBV12-3/TRBV12-4,TRBJ1-5,CASSSVSRGNQPQHF
TRBD2,TRBV30,TRBJ2-2,CAWSTSGGTGELFF
NA,TRBV5-1,TRBJ2-3,CASRMHSTDTQYF
NA,TRBV5-6,TRBJ1-4,CASSLTDEKLFF
NA,TRBV10-3,TRBJ2-3,CAISDGTDTQYF
NA,TRBV20-1,TRBJ1-6,CSARPGAGVGRRKYNSPLHF
NA,TRBV7-8,TRBJ1-5,CASSLAGESQPQHF
NA,TRBV6-6,TRBJ2-7,CASTAELRPNEQYF
TRBD2,TRBV20-1,TRBJ2-1,CSAGGVGNSYNEQFF
NA,TRBV20-1,TRBJ1-1,CSARVAYKTEAFF
NA,TRBV7-9,TRBJ1-1,CASRRGYRDGTEAFF
NA,TRBV30,TRBJ2-2,CAWSVLGPGELFF
TRBD2,TRBV20-1,TRBJ2-1,CSARDSRLAARVPFF
NA,TRBV20-1,TRBJ1-3,CSARTVGNTIYF
NA,TRBV11-2,TRBJ1-2,CASSLITGFYGYTF
NA,TRBV4-3,TRBJ2-3,CASSQDAPGRGSRTDTQYF